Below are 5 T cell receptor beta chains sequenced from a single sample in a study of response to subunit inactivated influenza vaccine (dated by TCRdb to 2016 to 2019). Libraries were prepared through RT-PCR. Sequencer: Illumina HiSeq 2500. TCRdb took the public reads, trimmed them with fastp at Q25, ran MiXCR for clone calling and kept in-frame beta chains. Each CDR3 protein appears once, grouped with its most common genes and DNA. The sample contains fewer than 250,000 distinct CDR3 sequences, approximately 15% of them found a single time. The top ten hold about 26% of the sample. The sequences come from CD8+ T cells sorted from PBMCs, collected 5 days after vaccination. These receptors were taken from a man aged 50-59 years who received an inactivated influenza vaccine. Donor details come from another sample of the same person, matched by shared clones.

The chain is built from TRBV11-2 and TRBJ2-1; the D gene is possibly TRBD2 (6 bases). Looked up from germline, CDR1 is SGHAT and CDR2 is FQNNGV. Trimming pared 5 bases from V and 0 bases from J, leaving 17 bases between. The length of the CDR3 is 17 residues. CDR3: CASSLTSGRDSYNEQFF. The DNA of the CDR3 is TGTGCCAGCAGCCTCACGTCGGGGCGGGACTCCTACAATGAGCAGTTCTTC. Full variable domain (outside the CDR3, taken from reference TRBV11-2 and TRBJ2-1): EAGVAQSPRYKIIEKRQSVAFWCNPISGHATLYWYQQILGQGPKLLIQFQNNGVVDDSQLPKDRFSAERLKGVDSTLKIQPAKLEDSAVYLCASSLTSGRDSYNEQFFGPGTRLTVL.

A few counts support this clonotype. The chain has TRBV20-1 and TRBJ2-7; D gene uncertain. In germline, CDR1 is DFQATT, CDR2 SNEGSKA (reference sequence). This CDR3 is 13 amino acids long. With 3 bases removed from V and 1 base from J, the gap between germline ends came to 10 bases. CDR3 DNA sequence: TGCAGTGCTAGTACCCTCATTTCCTACGAGCAGTACTTC. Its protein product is CSASTLISYEQYF.

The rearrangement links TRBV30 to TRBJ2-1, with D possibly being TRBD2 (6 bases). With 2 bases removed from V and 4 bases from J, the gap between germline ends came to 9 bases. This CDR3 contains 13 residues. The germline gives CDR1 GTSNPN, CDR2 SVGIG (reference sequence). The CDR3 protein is CAWSSAGYNEQFF. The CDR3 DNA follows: TGTGCCTGGAGTTCGGCGGGATACAATGAGCAGTTCTTC.

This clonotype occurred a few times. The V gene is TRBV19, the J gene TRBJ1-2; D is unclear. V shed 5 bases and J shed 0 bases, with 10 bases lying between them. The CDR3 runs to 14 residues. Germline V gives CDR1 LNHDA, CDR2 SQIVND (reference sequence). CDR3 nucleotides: TGTGCCAGTAGTCCAGGTTCCTCTAACTATGGCTACACCTTC. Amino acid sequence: CASSPGSSNYGYTF.

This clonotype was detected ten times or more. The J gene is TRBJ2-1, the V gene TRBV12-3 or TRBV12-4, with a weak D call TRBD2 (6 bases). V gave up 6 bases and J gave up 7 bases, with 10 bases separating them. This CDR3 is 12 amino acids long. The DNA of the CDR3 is TGTGCCAGCAGGACCCTAGCGAATGAGCAGTTCTTC. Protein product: CASRTLANEQFF.